This entry lists 30 T cell receptor beta chains sequenced from one sample in a study of early T cells in non-severe SARS-CoV-2 infection. In TCRdb, the 5' RACE reads were re-called with MiXCR into one record per CDR3 protein. The repertoire consists of 69,000 or so distinct CDR3 sequences, with 9.5% occurring once and the leading ten covering 5.9%. The sequenced sample was whole blood. All receptors come from an adult who was a healthcare worker with PCR-confirmed SARS-CoV-2 infection or an uninfected control (not recorded which).

The chain is built from TRBV7-9 and TRBJ2-7; 8 nucleotides agree with TRBD1. CDR1 is SEHNR and CDR2 is FQNEAQ in the germline V gene (reference sequence). The CDR3 spans 15 residues. V shed 1 base and J 4 bases; nucleotides not matched to a gene: 6. The CDR3 is CASSLEGTGIYEQYF. DNA for the CDR3: TGTGCCAGCAGCTTAGAAGGGACAGGCATTTACGAGCAGTACTTC.

This clonotype was seen a single time. In nucleotides, the CDR3 is TGCAGTGCTAGACCCCGTGGACAGGGGAACACCATATATTTT. Translating it yields CSARPRGQGNTIYF. The chain recombines TRBV20-1 with TRBJ1-3; 9 bases are a match to TRBD1. The CDR3 is 14 residues long. The germline V gene encodes CDR1 DFQATT and CDR2 SNEGSKA (reference sequence). V trimming: 2 bases; J trimming: 7 bases; junction bases outside the gene matches: 6.

The chain links TRBV29-1 to TRBJ2-2; D is undetermined. There are 12 residues in the CDR3. The germline gives CDR1 SQVTM, CDR2 ANQGSEA. Trimming removed 5 bases at V and 4 bases at J, with 8 bases between. CDR3 region: CSVSSGTGELFF. CDR3 nucleotide sequence: TGCAGCGTTTCCTCCGGCACCGGGGAGCTGTTTTTT.

This clonotype has a count of ten or more. The gene calls are TRBV20-1 and TRBJ2-3, with D perhaps matching TRBD1 or TRBD2 (5 bases each). V lost 0 bases and J lost 8, with 21 bases in between. The CDR3 length is 16 residues. Germline V lookup: CDR1 DFQATT, CDR2 SNEGSKA (reference sequence). The chain's CDR3 is CSARDSRDDYGGTQYF. The CDR3, as DNA: TGCAGTGCTAGAGATTCCCGGGACGACTATGGGGGTACGCAGTATTTT.

This chain links TRBV10-1 with TRBJ2-2; no definite D call. Trimming shortened V by 7 bases and J by 1 base, and 4 bases separated the two germline ends. The germline V gene has CDR1 WNHNN and CDR2 SYGVQD (reference sequence). The CDR3 runs to 12 residues. The CDR3 protein is CASKGNTGELFF. DNA for the CDR3: TGCGCCAGCAAAGGGAACACCGGGGAGCTGTTTTTT.

There are many counts of this clonotype. The gene calls are TRBV30 and TRBJ2-2; D might be TRBD1 (7 bases). The V and J ends lost 3 bases and 6 bases respectively, with 14 bases between them. CDR1 and CDR2 (germline): GTSNPN, SVGIG (reference sequence). There are 14 residues in the CDR3. The CDR3 loop is CAWSGTAGAGELFF. The CDR3 bases are TGTGCCTGGAGCGGGACAGCGGGCGCCGGGGAGCTGTTTTTT.

The chain uses TRBV6-5 and TRBJ2-7, with TRBD2 matching 9 bases. Looked up from germline, CDR1 is MNHEY and CDR2 is SVGAGI. The CDR3 runs to 16 residues. V lost 3 bases and J lost 0; bases outside the gene matches: 6. CDR3 protein: CASSYKTSGVSYEQYF. In DNA, the CDR3 is TGTGCCAGCAGTTATAAGACTAGCGGAGTCTCCTACGAGCAGTACTTC.

This clonotype appeared a few times. The genes are TRBV27 and TRBJ2-7; TRBD2 is a possible D gene (6 bases). The V end lost 3 bases, the J end lost 1 base, and 13 bases lay between the germline ends. This CDR3 contains 15 residues. CDR1 MNHEY and CDR2 SMNVEV come from the germline V gene (reference sequence). The CDR3 DNA reads as TGTGCCAGCAGTTTGGTTGGGACTGATTCCTACGAGCAGTACTTC. Translation gives CASSLVGTDSYEQYF.

This clonotype was found many times. The V call is TRBV6-6, the J call TRBJ1-4; TRBD1 agrees at 9 bases. The V segment lost 1 base and the J segment 3 bases; nucleotides outside the gene matches: 9. The CDR3 extends over 18 amino acids. CDR1 is MNHNY and CDR2 is SVGAGI in the germline V gene (reference sequence). The chain's CDR3 is CASSYLGQGGGANEKLFF. The CDR3 DNA reads as TGTGCCAGCAGTTACTTGGGACAGGGAGGGGGAGCTAATGAAAAACTGTTTTTT.

This clonotype occurred many times. V usage is TRBV5-5 and J usage is TRBJ1-4; tentatively, D is TRBD1 (6 bases). Trimming removed 5 bases from V and 3 bases from J, with 11 bases in between. This CDR3 has 14 amino acids. Germline CDR1 reads SGHKS; CDR2 reads YYEKEE (reference sequence). The CDR3 is CASSRTVANEKLFF. CDR3 nucleotide sequence: TGTGCCAGCAGTAGGACAGTGGCTAATGAAAAACTGTTTTTT.

This clonotype turned up a few times. V gene TRBV5-1 combines with J gene TRBJ2-1, with 11 positions matching TRBD2. The CDR3 is 15 amino acids. The trim removed 1 base at V and 4 bases at J, leaving 1 base unmatched. Germline assignment: CDR1 SGHRS and CDR2 YFSETQ. CDR3 loop: CASSLSSGGYNEQFF. The CDR3 DNA sequence: TGCGCCAGCAGCTTGTCTAGCGGGGGGTACAATGAGCAGTTCTTC.

This clonotype was seen only a few times. The chain recombines TRBV5-5 with TRBJ1-5; the D is unclear. V was clipped by 0 bases and J by 7 bases, with 11 bases between them. Germline loops: CDR1 SGHKS, CDR2 YYEKEE (reference sequence). This CDR3 has 14 residues. In DNA form, the CDR3 reads TGTGCCAGCAGCTTGGTTCCCGGAAACCAGCCCCAGCATTTT. Protein sequence: CASSLVPGNQPQHF.

Ten or more counts support this clonotype. The J gene is TRBJ2-7, the V gene TRBV5-1; the match to TRBD1 covers 10 bases. The CDR3 is 13 residues long. CDR1 and CDR2 from the germline V gene are SGHRS and YFSETQ. V gave up 7 bases and J gave up 7 bases; unmatched junction bases: 8. The CDR3 here is CASGGTGADEQYF. For the CDR3, the DNA is TGCGCCAGCGGTGGGACAGGGGCAGATGAGCAGTACTTC.

In its sample, this clonotype was seen a few times. This chain uses TRBV29-1 with TRBJ2-7; 7 bases align to TRBD1. The germline gives CDR1 SQVTM, CDR2 ANQGSEA. J lost 3 bases, V lost 5 bases, and 10 bases had no gene match. This CDR3 has 14 amino acids. This CDR3 is CSVNKGAGSYEQYF. CDR3 DNA: TGCAGCGTTAATAAGGGGGCGGGTAGCTACGAGCAGTACTTC.

This clonotype has just a few counts. The chain combines TRBV30 with TRBJ1-1; D not resolved. Trimming shortened V by 2 bases and J by 1 base, and 14 bases separated the two germline ends. The CDR3 totals 15 residues. CDR1 and CDR2 (germline): GTSNPN, SVGIG (reference sequence). The CDR3 DNA sequence: TGTGCCTGGAGTCCCCCCAGGACGGGGAACACTGAAGCTTTCTTT. It translates to CAWSPPRTGNTEAFF.

This clonotype was counted a few times. V usage is TRBV7-8 and J usage is TRBJ2-1; 10 bases fit TRBD1. Germline V gene data show CDR1 as SGHVS and CDR2 as FQNEAQ. V trimming: 5 bases; J trimming: 4 bases; junction bases outside the gene matches: 8. The CDR3 runs to 16 residues. The CDR3 region is CASSPLGQGPYNEQFF. DNA of the CDR3: TGTGCCAGCAGCCCATTGGGACAGGGGCCTTACAATGAGCAGTTCTTC.

The V and J genes are TRBV10-3 and TRBJ2-3; 8 bases line up with TRBD2. With V trimmed by 3 bases and J by 2 bases, 10 bases remained unmatched. This CDR3 spans 17 amino acids. In germline, CDR1 is ENHRY, CDR2 SYGVKD. The CDR3: CAISDAGQRESTDTQYF. The DNA for the CDR3 is TGTGCCATCAGTGATGCTGGTCAGCGGGAGTCCACAGATACGCAGTATTTT.

Ten or more counts support this clonotype. J is TRBJ1-2 and V is TRBV12-5; no reliable D call. There are 12 residues in the CDR3. CDR1 and CDR2 from the germline V gene are LGHNT and FRNRAP. V was shortened by 6 bases and J by 4 bases, with 9 bases between the two germline ends. CDR3 loop: CASGVGVYGYTF. The CDR3 DNA sequence: TGTGCTAGTGGAGTAGGCGTCTATGGCTACACCTTC.

This clonotype was seen repeatedly, ten times or more. This chain joins TRBV5-1 and TRBJ1-1, with unresolved D. The germline V and J ends were trimmed by 0 bases and 2 bases, with 8 bases remaining between them. CDR1 and CDR2 (germline): SGHRS, YFSETQ. The CDR3 runs 14 residues. The CDR3 reads CASSLAPGNTEAFF. CDR3 nucleotides: TGCGCCAGCAGCTTGGCCCCCGGAAACACTGAAGCTTTCTTT.

This clonotype has at least ten counts. This chain uses TRBV7-9 with TRBJ2-5; D gene ambiguous. The V and J ends lost 5 bases and 0 bases respectively, with 4 bases between them. The CDR3 covers 12 residues. Germline V gene data show CDR1 as SEHNR and CDR2 as FQNEAQ (reference sequence). The CDR3, as DNA: TGTGCCAGCAGCGTCAACCAAGAGACCCAGTACTTC. Protein: CASSVNQETQYF.

This clonotype was recorded at least ten times. In DNA form, the CDR3 reads TGCGCCAGCAGCTTGGCTCGGGGACCCAGCAATGAGCAGTTCTTC. Its protein product is CASSLARGPSNEQFF. The chain uses TRBV5-1 and TRBJ2-1; the D call may be TRBD1 or TRBD2 (5 bases each). The germline gives CDR1 SGHRS, CDR2 YFSETQ. V was trimmed by 0 bases and J by 6 bases, leaving 13 bases between them. The length of the CDR3 is 15 residues.

The sample holds many counts of this clonotype. The chain employs TRBV10-2 and TRBJ2-3; no clear D. V was trimmed by 3 bases and J by 6 bases, leaving 10 bases between them. The germline V gene has CDR1 WSHSY and CDR2 SAAADI. The CDR3 extends over 13 amino acids. CDR3 sequence: CASSDPAADTQYF. The CDR3 bases are TGCGCCAGCAGTGACCCTGCGGCGGATACGCAGTATTTT.

A few counts support this clonotype. V usage is TRBV15 and J usage is TRBJ2-1; 8 bases are a match to TRBD1. The CDR3 is made up of 17 amino acids. The germline V gene encodes CDR1 LNHNV and CDR2 YYDKDF (reference sequence). The J segment lost 3 bases and the V segment lost 4 bases, leaving 11 bases of the junction unmatched. The DNA of the CDR3 is TGTGCCACCAGCATCCTAAGGACAGGGAAAGGCTACAATGAGCAGTTCTTC. Amino acids: CATSILRTGKGYNEQFF. The full variable domain, its missing parts supplied by reference TRBV15 and TRBJ2-1, is DAMVIQNPRYQVTQFGKPVTLSCSQTLNHNVMYWYQQKSSQAPKLLFHYYDKDFNNEADTPDNFQSRRPNTSFCFLDIRSPGLGDTAMYLCATSILRTGKGYNEQFFGPGTRLTVL.

This clonotype was seen repeatedly, ten times or more. This chain links TRBV6-6 with TRBJ2-1; D may match TRBD1 or TRBD2 (5 bases each). V gave up 0 bases and J gave up 6 bases, with 18 bases separating them. Germline CDR1 and CDR2: MNHNY and SVGAGI (reference sequence). This CDR3 has 17 residues. For the CDR3, the DNA is TGTGCCAGCAGTTACTCGGGCGAGCAACGGGGCGGCAATGAGCAGTTCTTC. It translates to CASSYSGEQRGGNEQFF.

This clonotype was detected only a few times. CDR3 amino acids: CASSLGAYSNQPQHF. The CDR3 DNA is TGTGCCAGCAGCCTTGGGGCTTATAGCAATCAGCCCCAGCATTTT. The chain uses TRBV4-2 and TRBJ1-5; tentative D call: TRBD1 (5 bases). Germline CDR1 LGHNA, CDR2 YNFKEQ. Trimming cost V 4 bases and J 0 bases, with 10 bases left between them. The CDR3 extends over 15 amino acids.

This chain links TRBV10-3 with TRBJ2-7, with 8 positions matching TRBD2. Germline CDR1 is ENHRY and CDR2 is SYGVKD. The CDR3 consists of 12 residues. CDR3 loop: CVASGGSYEQYF. For the CDR3, the DNA is TGTGTCGCATCGGGGGGGAGCTACGAGCAGTACTTC.

Many counts were recorded for this clonotype. V usage is TRBV30 and J usage is TRBJ2-1; no reliable D call. This CDR3 comprises 11 residues. CDR1 and CDR2 (germline): GTSNPN, SVGIG (reference sequence). V was shortened by 1 base and J by 10 bases, with 8 bases between the two germline ends. The chain's CDR3 is CAWSGIREQFF. CDR3 sequence (DNA): TGTGCCTGGAGTGGTATCAGGGAGCAGTTCTTC.

This clonotype was counted a few times. The genes are TRBV12-3 or TRBV12-4 and TRBJ2-7; no clear D. This CDR3 comprises 14 residues. V was pared by 5 bases and J by 2 bases, with 13 bases between. The CDR3: CASSQEWRAYEQYF. DNA of the CDR3: TGTGCCAGCAGTCAAGAGTGGAGAGCCTACGAGCAGTACTTC.

This clonotype was recorded at least ten times. The genes are TRBV6-2 or TRBV6-3 and TRBJ2-6, with D maybe TRBD2 (5 bases). Germline values: CDR1 MNHEY, CDR2 SVGEGT. V dropped 5 bases and J dropped 0 bases, with 8 bases sitting between them. The CDR3 has 15 amino acids. CDR3: CASSARGSGANVLTF. For the CDR3, the DNA is TGTGCCAGCAGTGCTCGGGGCTCTGGGGCCAACGTCCTGACTTTC.

The chain joins TRBV18 to TRBJ2-1; TRBD2 matches at 8 bases. Per germline, CDR1 KGHSH and CDR2 LQKENI. V lost 1 base and J lost 5; bases outside the gene matches: 10. The CDR3 loop spans 17 amino acids. This CDR3 is CASSPLSGSLEHNEQFF. In DNA, the CDR3 is TGTGCCAGCTCACCACTCAGCGGGAGCCTTGAGCACAATGAGCAGTTCTTC.